This is a list of T cell receptor beta chains from one sample in a study of T cells in Graves' hyperthyroidism and ophthalmopathy. TCRdb recomputed calls from the multiplex PCR reads with MiXCR, one row per CDR3 protein. The sample holds some 490,000 distinct CDR3 sequences; 22% are singletons and the top ten take about half. Sequences were obtained from blood. The receptors derive from a woman in her 70s with Graves' ophthalmopathy. Both conserved end residues are part of each CDR3. The D gene is left open where the match is weak. Size values are once, few and many counts, or a class for expanded clones, and some rows have none.

clone size: few; J gene: TRBJ2-7; D gene: -; V gene: TRBV5-1; CDR3 protein: CASSSLTGTNSYEQYF; CDR3 DNA: TGCGCCAGCAGTTCTCTGACCGGGACCAACTCCTACGAGCAGTACTTC
clone size: few; J gene: TRBJ2-1; D gene: TRBD1; V gene: TRBV7-9; CDR3 protein: CASSLGGQRNEQFF; CDR3 DNA: TGTGCCAGCAGCTTAGGGGGACAGAGGAATGAGCAGTTCTTC
clone size: few; J gene: TRBJ2-1; D gene: TRBD2; V gene: TRBV27; CDR3 protein: CASSSPGTRGKQFF; CDR3 DNA: TGTGCCAGCAGTTCCCCCGGGACTAGGGGTAAGCAGTTCTTC
clone size: few; J gene: TRBJ2-1; D gene: TRBD2; V gene: TRBV11-2; CDR3 protein: CASSPGRTSGRYNEQFF; CDR3 DNA: TGTGCCAGCAGCCCCGGACGGACTAGCGGGAGATACAATGAGCAGTTCTTC
clone size: -; J gene: TRBJ2-5; D gene: TRBD2; V gene: TRBV19; CDR3 protein: CASSWGGSEETQYF; CDR3 DNA: TGTGCCAGTAGTTGGGGGGGGAGCGAAGAGACCCAGTACTTC
clone size: few; J gene: TRBJ2-3; D gene: -; V gene: TRBV5-1; CDR3 protein: CASSDSRSSTDTQYF; CDR3 DNA: TGCGCCAGCAGCGACAGCCGCTCTAGCACAGATACGCAGTATTTT
clone size: -; J gene: TRBJ2-2; D gene: TRBD2; V gene: TRBV9; CDR3 protein: CASSVGSGSNTGELFF; CDR3 DNA: TGTGCCAGCAGCGTAGGAAGCGGGAGTAATACCGGGGAGCTGTTTTTT
clone size: few; J gene: TRBJ2-3; D gene: -; V gene: TRBV12-3/TRBV12-4; CDR3 protein: CASLRLADTQYF; CDR3 DNA: TGTGCCAGCCTTAGACTAGCAGATACGCAGTATTTT
clone size: many; J gene: TRBJ1-2; D gene: -; V gene: TRBV28; CDR3 protein: CASSGHPYGYTF; CDR3 DNA: TGTGCCAGCTCCGGGCACCCCTATGGCTACACCTTC
clone size: -; J gene: TRBJ2-1; D gene: -; V gene: TRBV20-1; CDR3 protein: CSARGDNEQFF; CDR3 DNA: TGCAGTGCTAGAGGGGACAATGAGCAGTTCTTC
clone size: -; J gene: TRBJ1-6; D gene: TRBD1; V gene: TRBV5-1; CDR3 protein: CASSSLGQGESPLHF; CDR3 DNA: TGCGCCAGCAGCTCCCTGGGACAGGGAGAATCACCCCTCCACTTT
clone size: -; J gene: TRBJ1-6; D gene: TRBD1; V gene: TRBV6-1; CDR3 protein: CASSRGQGANPLHF; CDR3 DNA: TGTGCCAGCAGCCGAGGACAGGGGGCCAACCCCCTCCACTTT
clone size: -; J gene: TRBJ2-5; D gene: -; V gene: TRBV12-5; CDR3 protein: CASGSRETQYF; CDR3 DNA: TGTGCTAGTGGATCTCGGGAGACCCAGTACTTC
clone size: few; J gene: TRBJ2-2; D gene: TRBD2; V gene: TRBV19; CDR3 protein: CAISGLANTGELFF; CDR3 DNA: TGTGCCATTTCTGGACTAGCGAACACCGGGGAGCTGTTTTTT
clone size: few; J gene: TRBJ2-2; D gene: TRBD1; V gene: TRBV5-1; CDR3 protein: CASSPRQGDGELFF; CDR3 DNA: TGCGCCAGCAGCCCCCGCCAGGGGGACGGGGAGCTGTTTTTT
clone size: -; J gene: TRBJ1-4; D gene: -; V gene: TRBV20-1; CDR3 protein: CSAVTREKLFF; CDR3 DNA: TGCAGTGCTGTGACAAGGGAAAAACTGTTTTTT
clone size: -; J gene: TRBJ1-5; D gene: -; V gene: TRBV28; CDR3 protein: CASSFTVRRGNQPQHF; CDR3 DNA: TGTGCCAGCAGTTTCACGGTCCGCCGGGGCAATCAGCCCCAGCATTTT
clone size: many; J gene: TRBJ2-1; D gene: -; V gene: TRBV6-2/TRBV6-3; CDR3 protein: CASSYSGSSSYNEQFF; CDR3 DNA: TGTGCCAGCAGTTACTCGGGCAGTTCCTCCTACAATGAGCAGTTCTTC
clone size: -; J gene: TRBJ2-2; D gene: -; V gene: TRBV11-2; CDR3 protein: CASRLARTGELFF; CDR3 DNA: TGTGCCAGCAGACTAGCTCGGACCGGGGAGCTGTTTTTT
clone size: -; J gene: TRBJ2-3; D gene: -; V gene: TRBV3-1; CDR3 protein: CASSRARSSQYF; CDR3 DNA: TGTGCCAGCAGCCGAGCTCGGAGTTCGCAGTATTTT
clone size: -; J gene: TRBJ2-2; D gene: -; V gene: TRBV6-1; CDR3 protein: CASFLGWQNTGELFF; CDR3 DNA: TGTGCCAGCTTCCTGGGTTGGCAGAACACCGGGGAGCTGTTTTTT
clone size: -; J gene: TRBJ2-3; D gene: TRBD2; V gene: TRBV20-1; CDR3 protein: CSARGRGAGASPQTQYF; CDR3 DNA: TGCAGTGCTAGGGGTCGAGGAGCGGGAGCCTCTCCACAAACGCAGTATTTT
clone size: few; J gene: TRBJ1-5; D gene: -; V gene: TRBV6-5; CDR3 protein: CASSYSWASGEPQHF; CDR3 DNA: TGTGCCAGCAGTTACTCGTGGGCATCGGGTGAGCCCCAGCATTTT
clone size: many; J gene: TRBJ1-5; D gene: -; V gene: TRBV2; CDR3 protein: CASSEGPGSQPQHF; CDR3 DNA: TGTGCCAGCAGTGAAGGGCCAGGAAGTCAGCCCCAGCATTTT
clone size: many; J gene: TRBJ1-1; D gene: -; V gene: TRBV5-1; CDR3 protein: CASSLTPMNTEAFF; CDR3 DNA: TGCGCCAGCAGCTTGACACCAATGAACACTGAAGCTTTCTTT
clone size: -; J gene: TRBJ2-2; D gene: -; V gene: TRBV7-2; CDR3 protein: CASSSRRLSNTGELFF; CDR3 DNA: TGTGCCAGCAGCTCCCGTAGGCTATCGAACACCGGGGAGCTGTTTTTT
clone size: -; J gene: TRBJ1-2; D gene: -; V gene: TRBV20-1; CDR3 protein: CSAREGLTANYGYTF; CDR3 DNA: TGCAGTGCTAGAGAGGGATTGACAGCTAACTATGGCTACACCTTC
clone size: -; J gene: TRBJ2-1; D gene: -; V gene: TRBV20-1; CDR3 protein: CSARVLAGEGYNEQFF; CDR3 DNA: TGCAGTGCTAGAGTTCTCGCAGGGGAAGGGTACAATGAGCAGTTCTTC
clone size: -; J gene: TRBJ2-1; D gene: TRBD2; V gene: TRBV9; CDR3 protein: CASSVRGRALSYNEQFF; CDR3 DNA: TGTGCCAGCAGCGTCCGGGGGAGGGCCCTTTCCTACAATGAGCAGTTCTTC
clone size: few; J gene: TRBJ2-1; D gene: TRBD2; V gene: TRBV28; CDR3 protein: CASSLSLAGGRQFF; CDR3 DNA: TGTGCCAGCAGTTTAAGCCTAGCGGGAGGCCGGCAGTTCTTC
clone size: -; J gene: TRBJ2-5; D gene: TRBD1; V gene: TRBV28; CDR3 protein: CASSLSRQGAATQYF; CDR3 DNA: TGTGCCAGCAGCCTATCTAGACAGGGGGCCGCGACCCAGTACTTC
clone size: -; J gene: TRBJ1-5; D gene: -; V gene: TRBV19; CDR3 protein: CASSIPREWNQPQHF; CDR3 DNA: TGTGCCAGTAGTATACCCCGCGAGTGGAATCAGCCCCAGCATTTT
clone size: few; J gene: TRBJ1-5; D gene: -; V gene: TRBV19; CDR3 protein: CASSNRRSNQPQHF; CDR3 DNA: TGTGCCAGTAGTAACAGGAGAAGCAATCAGCCCCAGCATTTT